These 14 T cell receptor beta chains were sequenced from one sample in a study of siplizumab effects on memory and regulatory T cells. Clones were sequenced by immunoSEQ multiplex PCR, and TCRdb holds only the in-frame ones, with some missing. The sample shows roughly 100,000 clones, approximately 94% of them seen only once. The sequencing sample was made of CD4+ T cells sorted from blood. The receptors derive from a human donor in good health.

The V and J genes are TRBV5-1 and TRBJ1-1; TRBD1 might be the D (5 bases). V lost 1 base and J 6 bases, leaving 13 bases between the germline ends. Germline assignment: CDR1 SGHRS and CDR2 YFSETQ. CDR3 length equals 14 residues. This CDR3 reads CASSLMVGGAEAFF. The CDR3 nucleotides are TGCGCCAGCAGCTTGATGGTCGGGGGGGCTGAAGCTTTCTTT. The variable domain in full, with the rest retrieved from reference TRBV5-1 and TRBJ1-1, is KAGVTQTPRYLIKTRGQQVTLSCSPISGHRSVSWYQQTPGQGLQFLFEYFSETQRNKGNFPGRFSGRQFSNSRSEMNVSTLELGDSALYLCASSLMVGGAEAFFGQGTRLTVV.

The J gene is TRBJ2-1, the V gene TRBV9; TRBD1 matches 7 bases. The CDR3 extends over 15 amino acids. Germline CDR1 SGDLS, CDR2 YYNGEE. V shed 4 bases, J shed 7 bases, and the junction held 11 bases outside the gene matches. DNA of the CDR3: TGTGCCAGCAGCCCAGTCCCAGGGGGTAAAAATGAGCAGTTCTTC. It specifies CASSPVPGGKNEQFF.

This CDR3 is CAIGRGGGTEAFF. In nucleotides, the CDR3 is TGTGCCATCGGGAGGGGGGGCGGCACTGAAGCTTTCTTT. The chain employs TRBV10-3 and TRBJ1-1, with D possibly matching TRBD1 (6 bases). The CDR3 has 13 residues. Germline V gene lookup returns CDR1 ENHRY and CDR2 SYGVKD. V lost 8 bases to trimming and J lost 4 bases, with 14 bases between them.

This chain links TRBV5-1 with TRBJ2-7; perhaps D is TRBD1 or TRBD2 (5 bases each). Germline CDR1 and CDR2: SGHRS and YFSETQ. V shed 1 base and J shed 2 bases, with 10 bases lying between them. The CDR3 has 14 residues. Here the CDR3 DNA reads TGCGCCAGCAGCTTGCGAGGGGAGACCTACGAGCAGTACTTC. Amino acid sequence: CASSLRGETYEQYF.

The chain joins TRBV5-1 to TRBJ2-5; D might be TRBD2 (5 bases). Trimming removed 0 bases at V and 0 bases at J, with 9 bases between. Germline loops: CDR1 SGHRS, CDR2 YFSETQ. The CDR3 loop spans 15 amino acids. The CDR3 loop reads CASSLAVGDQETQYF. The CDR3 coding sequence is TGCGCCAGCAGCTTGGCCGTCGGGGACCAAGAGACCCAGTACTTC. The whole variable domain, filled in from reference TRBV5-1 and TRBJ2-5, reads KAGVTQTPRYLIKTRGQQVTLSCSPISGHRSVSWYQQTPGQGLQFLFEYFSETQRNKGNFPGRFSGRQFSNSRSEMNVSTLELGDSALYLCASSLAVGDQETQYFGPGTRLLVL.

This clone was seen more than once but under ten times. V is TRBV19 and J is TRBJ1-1; D not resolved. The CDR3 consists of 13 residues. Trimming left V 7 bases short and J 4 bases short, with 13 bases between. The germline gives CDR1 LNHDA, CDR2 SQIVND (reference sequence). The CDR3 region is CASNPAAGTEAFF. The DNA for the CDR3 is TGTGCCAGTAATCCCGCGGCGGGCACTGAAGCTTTCTTT.

In regard to this clone: At one boundary the junction diverges from the germline segment, which might be a read error. This rearrangement joins TRBV7-7 to TRBJ1-6; D is perhaps TRBD1 (5 bases). Germline V gives CDR1 SSHAT, CDR2 FNYEAQ (reference sequence). The CDR3 covers 20 residues. The CDR3: CASSLAPRTHYFSYNSPLHF. The CDR3 nucleotides read TGTGCTAGCAGCTTAGCCCCCAGGACACATTATTTCTCCTATAATTCACCCCTCCACTTT.

The chain recombines TRBV7-6 with TRBJ2-1, with 7 bases fitting TRBD2. CDR1 and CDR2 from the germline V gene are SGHVS and FNYEAQ. The CDR3 has 14 residues. Losses at the gene ends were 3 bases for V and 7 bases for J; bases not matched to a gene: 6. The CDR3, as DNA: TGTGCCAGCAGCTTTATAGAGCGGGGAAATGAGCAGTTCTTC. This gives the protein CASSFIERGNEQFF.

The chain employs TRBV5-4 and TRBJ2-5; possible D gene TRBD1, 6 bases. The CDR3 is 12 amino acids. Germline CDR1 is SGHNT and CDR2 is YYREEE (reference sequence). This CDR3 reads CSYRGSWETQYF. CDR3 DNA: TGTTCGTATAGGGGGAGTTGGGAGACCCAGTACTTC.

The V gene is TRBV5-8, the J gene TRBJ2-5; TRBD1 matches 11 bases. Germline V lookup: CDR1 SGHTS, CDR2 YDEGEE. The ends lost 4 bases at V and 2 bases at J; junction bases unmatched: 4. This CDR3 is built from 15 residues. The CDR3: CASSLGTGGQETQYF. DNA of the CDR3: TGTGCCAGCAGCCTGGGGACAGGGGGTCAAGAGACCCAGTACTTC. Drawing the rest from reference TRBV5-8 and TRBJ2-5, the complete variable domain is EAGVTQSPTHLIKTRGQQATLRCSPISGHTSVYWYQQALGLGLQFLLWYDEGEERNRGNFPPRFSGRQFPNYSSELNVNALELEDSALYLCASSLGTGGQETQYFGPGTRLLVL.

The gene calls are TRBV5-1 and TRBJ2-7; weak D call: TRBD1 (6 bases). Trimming left V 4 bases short and J 3 bases short, with 8 bases between. This CDR3 is built from 12 residues. Germline loops: CDR1 SGHRS, CDR2 YFSETQ. Here the CDR3 DNA reads TGCGCCAGCAGCATACAGGGCTACGAGCAGTACTTC. Its protein is CASSIQGYEQYF.

The chain is built from TRBV2 and TRBJ1-5; D perhaps matches TRBD1 (5 bases). The V gene's germline CDR1 is SNHLY and CDR2 FYNNEI. V shed 8 bases and J shed 1 base, with 15 bases lying between them. The CDR3 loop spans 15 amino acids. CDR3 DNA sequence: TGTGCCAGCGGGGACCGGACGGGCAGCAATCAGCCCCAGCATTTT. Protein product: CASGDRTGSNQPQHF.

The chain recombines TRBV6-6 with TRBJ1-3, with D perhaps matching TRBD1 (5 bases). From germline, CDR1 is MNHNY and CDR2 SVGAGI (reference sequence). The V gene lost 7 bases and the J gene lost 7 bases, with 17 bases spanning the gap. The CDR3 runs 14 residues. The CDR3 nucleotides read TGTGCCAGCAATTGGGACCCCGCAAGGAACACCATATATTTT. Translation: CASNWDPARNTIYF.

The chain couples TRBV10-3 to TRBJ2-1; D is tentatively TRBD1 or TRBD2 (5 bases each). V dropped 6 bases and J dropped 3 bases, with 12 bases sitting between them. The germline CDR1 and CDR2 sequences are ENHRY and SYGVKD. The CDR3 totals 14 residues. DNA of the CDR3: TGTGCCATCAGCCGGGACGGATACTACAATGAGCAGTTCTTC. Residues: CAISRDGYYNEQFF.